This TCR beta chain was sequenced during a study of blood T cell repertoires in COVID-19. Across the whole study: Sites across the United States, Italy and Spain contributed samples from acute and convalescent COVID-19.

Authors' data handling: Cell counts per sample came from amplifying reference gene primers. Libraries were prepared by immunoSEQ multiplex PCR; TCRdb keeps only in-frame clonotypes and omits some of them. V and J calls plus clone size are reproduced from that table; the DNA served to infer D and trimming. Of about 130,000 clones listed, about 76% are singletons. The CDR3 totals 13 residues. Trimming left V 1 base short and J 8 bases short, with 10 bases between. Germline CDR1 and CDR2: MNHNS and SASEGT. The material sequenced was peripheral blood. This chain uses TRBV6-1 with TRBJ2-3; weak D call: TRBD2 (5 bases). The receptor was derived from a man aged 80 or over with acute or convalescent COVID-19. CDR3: CASSEGVGGTQYF. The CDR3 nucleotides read TGTGCCAGCAGTGAAGGGGTAGGAGGTACGCAGTATTTT.